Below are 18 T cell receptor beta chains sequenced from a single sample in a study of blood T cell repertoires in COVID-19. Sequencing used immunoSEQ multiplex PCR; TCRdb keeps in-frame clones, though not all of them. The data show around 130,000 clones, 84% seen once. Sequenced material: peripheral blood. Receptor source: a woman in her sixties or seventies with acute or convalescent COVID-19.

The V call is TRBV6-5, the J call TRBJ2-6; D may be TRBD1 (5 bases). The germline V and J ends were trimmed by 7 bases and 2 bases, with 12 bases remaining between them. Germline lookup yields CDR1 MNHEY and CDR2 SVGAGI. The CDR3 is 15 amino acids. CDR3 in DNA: TGTGCCAGCATTGGCAGGGTGGCTGGGGCCAACGTCCTGACTTTC. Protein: CASIGRVAGANVLTF.

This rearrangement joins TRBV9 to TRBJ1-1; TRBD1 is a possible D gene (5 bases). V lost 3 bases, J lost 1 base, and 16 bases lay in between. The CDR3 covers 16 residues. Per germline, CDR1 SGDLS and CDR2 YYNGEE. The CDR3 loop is CASSALTRVANTEAFF. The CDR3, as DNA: TGTGCCAGCAGCGCCTTGACCAGGGTCGCGAACACTGAAGCTTTCTTT.

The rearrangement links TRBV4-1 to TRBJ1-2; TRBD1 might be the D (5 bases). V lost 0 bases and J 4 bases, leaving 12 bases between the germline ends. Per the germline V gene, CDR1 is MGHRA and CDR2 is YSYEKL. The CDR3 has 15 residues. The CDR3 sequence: CASSQEMRGGYGYTF. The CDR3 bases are TGCGCCAGCAGCCAAGAAATGAGGGGAGGCTATGGCTACACCTTC.

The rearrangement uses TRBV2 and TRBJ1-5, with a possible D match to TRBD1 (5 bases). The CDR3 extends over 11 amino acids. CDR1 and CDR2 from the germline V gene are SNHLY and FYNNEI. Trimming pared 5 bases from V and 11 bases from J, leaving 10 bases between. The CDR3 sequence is CASSRKGTQHF. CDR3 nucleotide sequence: TGTGCCAGCAGTCGAAAGGGGACCCAGCATTTT.

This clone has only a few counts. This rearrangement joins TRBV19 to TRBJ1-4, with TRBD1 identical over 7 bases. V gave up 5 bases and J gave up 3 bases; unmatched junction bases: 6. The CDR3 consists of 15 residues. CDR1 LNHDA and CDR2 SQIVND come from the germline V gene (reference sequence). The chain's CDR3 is CASSSIQGANEKLFF. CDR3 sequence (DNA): TGTGCCAGTAGTTCTATCCAGGGGGCTAATGAAAAACTGTTTTTT.

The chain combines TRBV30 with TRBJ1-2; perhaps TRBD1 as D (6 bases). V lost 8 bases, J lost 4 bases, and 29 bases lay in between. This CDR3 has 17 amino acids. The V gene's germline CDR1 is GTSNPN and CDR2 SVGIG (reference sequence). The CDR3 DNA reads TGTGCCCGGGCCCGCCAGGGGCGACCCAGTAATCTCTATGGCTACACCTTC. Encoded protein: CARARQGRPSNLYGYTF.

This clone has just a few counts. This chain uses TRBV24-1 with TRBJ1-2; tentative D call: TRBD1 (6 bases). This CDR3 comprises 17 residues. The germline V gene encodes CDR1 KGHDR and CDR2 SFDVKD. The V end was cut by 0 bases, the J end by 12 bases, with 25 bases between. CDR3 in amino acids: CATSDLQKSGNREGNTF. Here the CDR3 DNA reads TGTGCCACCAGTGATTTGCAAAAGTCGGGGAACAGGGAGGGGAACACCTTC.

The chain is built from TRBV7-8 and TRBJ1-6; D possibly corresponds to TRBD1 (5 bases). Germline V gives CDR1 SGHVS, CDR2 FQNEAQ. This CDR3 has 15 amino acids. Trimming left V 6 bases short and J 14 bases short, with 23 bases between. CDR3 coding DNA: TGTGCCAGCAGTCTAGCGCGAGGGACGGGCATAGCCCTCCACTTT. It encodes CASSLARGTGIALHF.

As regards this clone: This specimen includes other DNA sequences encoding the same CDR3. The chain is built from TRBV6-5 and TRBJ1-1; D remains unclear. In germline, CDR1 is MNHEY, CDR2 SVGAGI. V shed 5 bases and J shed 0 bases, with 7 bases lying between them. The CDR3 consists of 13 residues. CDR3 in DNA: TGTGCCAGCAGTCCCCAGTTGAACACTGAAGCTTTCTTT. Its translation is CASSPQLNTEAFF.

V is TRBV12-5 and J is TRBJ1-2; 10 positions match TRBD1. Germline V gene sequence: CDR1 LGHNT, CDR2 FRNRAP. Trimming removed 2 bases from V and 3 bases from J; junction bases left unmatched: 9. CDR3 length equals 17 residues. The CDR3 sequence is CASGLITRGQGHYGYTF. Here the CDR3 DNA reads TGTGCTAGTGGTTTGATTACAAGGGGACAGGGGCACTATGGCTACACCTTC.

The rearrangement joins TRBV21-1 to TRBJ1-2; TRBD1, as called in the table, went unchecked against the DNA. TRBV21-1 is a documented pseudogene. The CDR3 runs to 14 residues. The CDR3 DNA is TGTGCCAGCAGCAAACCCCCGTCAGGGGATGGCTACACCTTC. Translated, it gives CASSKPPSGDGYTF.

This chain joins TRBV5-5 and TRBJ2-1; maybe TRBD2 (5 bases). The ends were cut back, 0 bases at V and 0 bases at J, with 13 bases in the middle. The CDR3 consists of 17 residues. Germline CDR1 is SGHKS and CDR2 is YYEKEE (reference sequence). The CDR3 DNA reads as TGTGCCAGCAGCTTGGAGAGGGCCACCATCTCCTACAATGAGCAGTTCTTC. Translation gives CASSLERATISYNEQFF.

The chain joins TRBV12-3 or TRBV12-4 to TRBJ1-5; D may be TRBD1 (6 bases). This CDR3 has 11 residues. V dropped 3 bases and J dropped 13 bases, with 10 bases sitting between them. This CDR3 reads CASSLGGGQHF. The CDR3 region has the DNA TGTGCCAGCAGTTTGGGAGGGGGTCAGCATTTT.

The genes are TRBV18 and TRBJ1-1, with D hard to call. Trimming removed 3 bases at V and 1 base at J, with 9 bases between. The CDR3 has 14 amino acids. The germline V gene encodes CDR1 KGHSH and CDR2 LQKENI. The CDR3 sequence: CASSPVLGNTEAFF. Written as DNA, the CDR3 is TGTGCCAGCTCACCCGTTCTCGGGAACACTGAAGCTTTCTTT.

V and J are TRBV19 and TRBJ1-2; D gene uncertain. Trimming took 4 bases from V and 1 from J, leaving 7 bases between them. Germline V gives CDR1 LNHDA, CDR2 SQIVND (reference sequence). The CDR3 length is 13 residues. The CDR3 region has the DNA TGTGCCAGTAGTAGGTCAGATAACTATGGCTACACCTTC. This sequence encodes CASSRSDNYGYTF.

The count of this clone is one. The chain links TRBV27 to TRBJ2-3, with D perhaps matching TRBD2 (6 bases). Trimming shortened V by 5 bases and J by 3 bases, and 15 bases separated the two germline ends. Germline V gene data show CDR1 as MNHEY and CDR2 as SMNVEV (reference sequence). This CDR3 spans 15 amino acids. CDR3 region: CASSQGLTETDTQYF. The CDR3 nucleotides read TGTGCCAGCAGTCAGGGACTGACAGAGACAGATACGCAGTATTTT.

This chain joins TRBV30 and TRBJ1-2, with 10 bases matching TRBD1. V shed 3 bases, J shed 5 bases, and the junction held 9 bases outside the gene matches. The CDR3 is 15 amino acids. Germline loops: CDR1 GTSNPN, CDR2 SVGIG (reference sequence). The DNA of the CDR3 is TGTGCCTGGAGAAGCGGGACAGGGGTATGGTATGGCTACACCTTC. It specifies CAWRSGTGVWYGYTF.

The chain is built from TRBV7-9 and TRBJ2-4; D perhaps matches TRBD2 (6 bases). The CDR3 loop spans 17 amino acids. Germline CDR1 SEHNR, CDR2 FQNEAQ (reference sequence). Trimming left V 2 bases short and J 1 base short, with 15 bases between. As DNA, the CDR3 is TGTGCCAGCAGCTTAAATCCCCCGGGGGTTGCCAAAAACATTCAGTACTTC. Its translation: CASSLNPPGVAKNIQYF.